This entry is about one T cell receptor (beta chain). V lost 7 bases to trimming and J lost 5 bases; unmatched junction nucleotides: 9. This CDR3 has 15 amino acids. Germline V gives CDR1 SGDLS, CDR2 YYNGEE. This entry comes from a study of blood T cell repertoires in COVID-19. In the source study's methods: By means of reference gene primer amplification, nucleated cell counts were estimated. Sequencing was performed with immunoSEQ multiplex PCR; in TCRdb, only in-frame clones are kept and a portion is missing. V, J and clone size are those of that table, while D and trimming were read from the DNA. The sample lists around 130,000 clones, about 80% seen once, with 9.5% to 10% in the top ten.

V is TRBV9 and J is TRBJ2-3; 11 bases agree with TRBD2. This clonotype was obtained from a man aged 35-49 years with active or convalescent COVID-19. The sequenced material came from peripheral blood. The CDR3 is CASGRQGLAGDTQYF. The CDR3 coding sequence is TGTGCCAGCGGGCGACAAGGACTAGCGGGAGATACGCAGTATTTT.